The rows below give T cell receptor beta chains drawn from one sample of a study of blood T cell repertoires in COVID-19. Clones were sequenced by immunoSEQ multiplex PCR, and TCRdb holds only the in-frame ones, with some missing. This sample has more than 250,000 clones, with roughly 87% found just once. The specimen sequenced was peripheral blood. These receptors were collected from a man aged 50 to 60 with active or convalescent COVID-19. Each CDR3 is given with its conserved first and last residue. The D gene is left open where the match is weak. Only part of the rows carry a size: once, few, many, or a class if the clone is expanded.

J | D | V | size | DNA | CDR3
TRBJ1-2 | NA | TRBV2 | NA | TGTGCCAGCAGTCCGTTGACAGCTAACTATGGCTACACCTTC | CASSPLTANYGYTF
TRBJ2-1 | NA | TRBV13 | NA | TGTGCCAGCAGCCCCTACGGGGGTCTAGCCAATGAGCAGTTCTTC | CASSPYGGLANEQFF
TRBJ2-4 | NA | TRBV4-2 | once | TGTGCCAGCAGCCAAGACCAAAGCGGAGCCAAAAACATTCAGTACTTC | CASSQDQSGAKNIQYF
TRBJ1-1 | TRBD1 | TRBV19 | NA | TGTGCCAGTCAAGGACAGGACACTGAAGCTTTCTTT | CASQGQDTEAFF
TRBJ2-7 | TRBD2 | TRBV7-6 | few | TGTGCCAGCAGCTTACTGCCTAGCGGGGAATACGAGCAGTACTTC | CASSLLPSGEYEQYF
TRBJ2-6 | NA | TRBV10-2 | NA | TGCGCCAGCTCCACAGGCCTATCTGGGGCCAACGTCCTGACTTTC | CASSTGLSGANVLTF
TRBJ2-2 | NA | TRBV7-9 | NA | TGTGCCAGCAGCCCAGACAGAAACACCGGGGAGCTGTTTTTT | CASSPDRNTGELFF
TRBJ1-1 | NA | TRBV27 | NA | TGTGCCAGCAGTTTCTCTCGGACAGCAGACACTGAAGCTTTCTTT | CASSFSRTADTEAFF
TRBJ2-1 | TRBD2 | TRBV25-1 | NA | TGTGCCAGCAGCTCTGGACTAGCGGGGGTTAATGAGCAGTTCTTC | CASSSGLAGVNEQFF
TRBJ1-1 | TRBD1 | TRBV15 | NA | TGTGCCACCAGCAGAGATCAGGACAGGGAGGCTTTCTTT | CATSRDQDREAFF
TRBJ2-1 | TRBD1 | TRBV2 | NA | TGTGCCAGCAGCATTGGACAGGGGGCGCGTGAGCAGTTCTTC | CASSIGQGAREQFF
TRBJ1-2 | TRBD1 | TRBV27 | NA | TGTGCCAGCAGTTTTCGTGACAGGGAGTCCGGCTACACCTTC | CASSFRDRESGYTF
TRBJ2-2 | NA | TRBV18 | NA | TGTGCCAGCTCACCACGAGAGACAGACACCGGGGAGCTGTTTTTT | CASSPRETDTGELFF
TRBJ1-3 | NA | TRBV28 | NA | TGTGCCAGCAGTCCCAGGGGTGGCGGATCTGGAAACACCATATATTTT | CASSPRGGGSGNTIYF
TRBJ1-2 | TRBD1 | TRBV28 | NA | TGTGCCAGCAGCGCCATCGCCAGGGACAGGACGGGGGGCTACACCTTC | CASSAIARDRTGGYTF
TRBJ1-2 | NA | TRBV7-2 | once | TGTGCCAGCAGCTTAGGGACACAGAACGACTACACCTTC | CASSLGTQNDYTF
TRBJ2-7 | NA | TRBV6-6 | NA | TGTGCCAGCAAGTTGGTAGCGGTACAATACGAGCAGTACTTC | CASKLVAVQYEQYF
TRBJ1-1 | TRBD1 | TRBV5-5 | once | TGTGCCAGCAGCTTCTTAGACAGGGGGCCCGCTGAAGCTTTCTTT | CASSFLDRGPAEAFF
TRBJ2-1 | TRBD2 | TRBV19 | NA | TGTGCCAGTAGCTCGAACCTAGCGGGAGTGGTAGATGAGCAGTTCTTC | CASSSNLAGVVDEQFF
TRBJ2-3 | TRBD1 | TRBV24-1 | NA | TGTGCCACCAGTGGGGGACAGGGCTTCACAGATACGCAGTATTTT | CATSGGQGFTDTQYF
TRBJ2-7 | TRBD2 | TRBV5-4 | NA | TGTGCCAGCAGCTTGGCCACTAGCGGCTACGAGCAGTACTTC | CASSLATSGYEQYF
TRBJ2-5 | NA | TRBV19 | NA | TGTGCCAGTAGTATAGTAGTGAGGGAAGAGACCCAGTACTTC | CASSIVVREETQYF
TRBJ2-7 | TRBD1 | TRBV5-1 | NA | TGCGCCAGCAGTCTCGCCCTCGGACCGGGACAGGATTCCTACGAGCAGTACTTC | CASSLALGPGQDSYEQYF
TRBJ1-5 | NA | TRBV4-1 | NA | TGCGCCAGCAGCCAAGACCTCTGGGGAGGTGGCAATCAGCCCCAGCATTTT | CASSQDLWGGGNQPQHF
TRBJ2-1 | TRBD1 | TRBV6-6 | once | TGTGCCAGCAGCAGACAGGGGGATTCCTACAATGAGCAGTTCTTC | CASSRQGDSYNEQFF
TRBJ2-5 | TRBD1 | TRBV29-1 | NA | TGCAGCGTCAGACAGGGGGCCGGGGAGACCCAGTACTTC | CSVRQGAGETQYF
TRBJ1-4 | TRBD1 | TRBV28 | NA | TGTGCCAGCAGTTTACCAGGACAGGGGAATGAAAAACTGTTTTTT | CASSLPGQGNEKLFF
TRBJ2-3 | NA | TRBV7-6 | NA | TGTGCCAGCAGCCTAGACAGAAGCACAGATACGCAGTATTTT | CASSLDRSTDTQYF
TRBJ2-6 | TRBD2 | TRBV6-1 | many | TGTGCCAGCAGTGGGACTAGCGGCTCTGGGGCCAACGTCCTGACTTTC | CASSGTSGSGANVLTF
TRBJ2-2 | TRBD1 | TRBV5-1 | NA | TGCGCCAGGGCAATTACCGGGACAGGGTTTAGTTTGTACACCGGGGAGCTGTTTTTT | CARAITGTGFSLYTGELFF
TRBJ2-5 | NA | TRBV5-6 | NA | TGTGCCAGCAGCTTGGGACAGGTGGGAGAGACCCAGTACTTC | CASSLGQVGETQYF
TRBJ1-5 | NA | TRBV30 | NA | TGTGCCTGGAGTGTGGGGGCAGGGAGCATTAATCAGCCCCAGCATTTT | CAWSVGAGSINQPQHF
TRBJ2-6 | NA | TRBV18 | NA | TGTGCCAGCTCACTTCGAGAGGAAGTAGCTGGGGCCAACGTCCTGACTTTC | CASSLREEVAGANVLTF
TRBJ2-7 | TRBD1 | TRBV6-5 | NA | TGTGCCAGTGCTTCGACAGGGCTTAGCGAGCAGTACTTC | CASASTGLSEQYF
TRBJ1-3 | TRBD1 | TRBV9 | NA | TGTGCCAGCAGCACCGGGACAGGGGGAAACACCATATATTTT | CASSTGTGGNTIYF
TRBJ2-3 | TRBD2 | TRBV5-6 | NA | TGTGCCAGCACGTCTAGCGGGGGGGCCGGGGATACGCAGTATTTT | CASTSSGGAGDTQYF
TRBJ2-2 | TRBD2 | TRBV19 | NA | TGTGCCAGTAGTCCCCTAGCGGACACCGGGGAGCTGTTTTTT | CASSPLADTGELFF
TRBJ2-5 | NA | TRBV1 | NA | TGCACCAGCAGCCCCCGCGACAGGGGAGGGGAGACCCAGTACTTC | CTSSPRDRGGETQYF
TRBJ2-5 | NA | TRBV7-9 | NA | TGTGCCAGCAGCTTTATTTCGGAGACCCAGTACTTC | CASSFISETQYF
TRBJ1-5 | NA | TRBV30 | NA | TGTGCCTGGAGTAAGGACGGGGTTAGCAATCAGCCCCAGCATTTT | CAWSKDGVSNQPQHF
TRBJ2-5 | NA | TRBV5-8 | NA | TGTGCCAGCAGCTTGTACAGGAACCAAGAGACCCAGTACTTC | CASSLYRNQETQYF
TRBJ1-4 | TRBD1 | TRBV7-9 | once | TGTGCCAGCAGCTCGGACAGGACCTCTGAAAAACTGTTTTTT | CASSSDRTSEKLFF